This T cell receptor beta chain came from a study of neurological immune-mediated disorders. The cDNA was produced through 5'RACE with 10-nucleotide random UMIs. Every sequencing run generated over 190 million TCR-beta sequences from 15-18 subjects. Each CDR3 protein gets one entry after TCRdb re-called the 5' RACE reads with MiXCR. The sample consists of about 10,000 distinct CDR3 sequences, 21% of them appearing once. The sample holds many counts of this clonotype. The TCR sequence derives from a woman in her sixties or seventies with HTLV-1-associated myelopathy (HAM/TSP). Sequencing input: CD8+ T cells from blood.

This CDR3 is CASSFRAGAANEQFF. The CDR3 nucleotides read TGTGCCAGCAGCTTCCGAGCGGGGGCGGCCAATGAGCAGTTCTTC. The V gene is TRBV7-2, the J gene TRBJ2-1, with TRBD2 matching 8 bases. V lost 3 bases and J lost 6; bases outside the gene matches: 7. CDR3 size: 15 residues. Per the germline V gene, CDR1 is SGHTA and CDR2 is FQGNSA. The whole variable domain, filled in from reference TRBV7-2 and TRBJ2-1, reads GAGVSQSPSNKVTEKGKDVELRCDPISGHTALYWYRQSLGQGLEFLIYFQGNSAPDKSGLPSDRFSAERTGGSVSTLTIQRTQQEDSAVYLCASSFRAGAANEQFFGPGTRLTVL.